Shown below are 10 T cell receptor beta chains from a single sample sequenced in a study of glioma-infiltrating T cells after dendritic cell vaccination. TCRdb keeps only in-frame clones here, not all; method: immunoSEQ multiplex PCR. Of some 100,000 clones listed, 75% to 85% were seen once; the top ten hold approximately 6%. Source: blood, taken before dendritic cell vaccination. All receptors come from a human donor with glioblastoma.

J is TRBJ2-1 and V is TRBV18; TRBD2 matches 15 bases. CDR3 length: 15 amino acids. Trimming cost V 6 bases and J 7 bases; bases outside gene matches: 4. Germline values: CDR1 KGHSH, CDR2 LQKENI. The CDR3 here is CASSSGTSGRNEQFF. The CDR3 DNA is TGTGCCAGCTCGTCCGGGACTAGCGGGAGGAATGAGCAGTTCTTC. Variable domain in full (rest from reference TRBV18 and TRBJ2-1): NAGVMQNPRHLVRRRGQEARLRCSPMKGHSHVYWYRQLPEEGLKFMVYLQKENIIDESGMPKERFSAEFPKEGPSILRIQQVVRGDSAAYFCASSSGTSGRNEQFFGPGTRLTVL.

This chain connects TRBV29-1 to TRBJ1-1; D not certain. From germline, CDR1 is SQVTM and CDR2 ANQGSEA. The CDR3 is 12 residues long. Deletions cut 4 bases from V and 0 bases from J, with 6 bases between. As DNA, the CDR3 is TGCAGCGTTGCCAGTTTGAACACTGAAGCTTTCTTT. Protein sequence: CSVASLNTEAFF.

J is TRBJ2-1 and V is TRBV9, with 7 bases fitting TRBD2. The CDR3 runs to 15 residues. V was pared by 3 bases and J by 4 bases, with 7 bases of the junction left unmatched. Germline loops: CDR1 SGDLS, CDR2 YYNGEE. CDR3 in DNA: TGTGCCAGCAGCGCCCGGGACTACTCGTACAATGAGCAGTTCTTC. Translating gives CASSARDYSYNEQFF.

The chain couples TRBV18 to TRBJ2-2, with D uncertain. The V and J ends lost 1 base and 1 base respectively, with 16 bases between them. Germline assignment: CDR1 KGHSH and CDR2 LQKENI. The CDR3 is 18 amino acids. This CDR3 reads CASSPQQTSSGNTGELFF. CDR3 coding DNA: TGTGCCAGCTCACCACAGCAAACAAGCTCGGGGAACACCGGGGAGCTGTTTTTT.

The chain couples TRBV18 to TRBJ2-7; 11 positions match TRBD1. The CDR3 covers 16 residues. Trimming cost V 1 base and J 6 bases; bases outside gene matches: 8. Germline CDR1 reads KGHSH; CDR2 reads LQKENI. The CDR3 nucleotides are TGTGCCAGCTCACCACAAGCGGGGACAGGGGGTGCCGAGCAGTACTTC. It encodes CASSPQAGTGGAEQYF.

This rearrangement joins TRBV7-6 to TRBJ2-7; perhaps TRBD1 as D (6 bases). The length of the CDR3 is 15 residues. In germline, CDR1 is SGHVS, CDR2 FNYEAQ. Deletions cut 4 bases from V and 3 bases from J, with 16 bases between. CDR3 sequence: CASSSKQGRLYEQYF. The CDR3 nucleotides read TGTGCCAGCAGCTCGAAGCAGGGGCGCCTCTACGAGCAGTACTTC.

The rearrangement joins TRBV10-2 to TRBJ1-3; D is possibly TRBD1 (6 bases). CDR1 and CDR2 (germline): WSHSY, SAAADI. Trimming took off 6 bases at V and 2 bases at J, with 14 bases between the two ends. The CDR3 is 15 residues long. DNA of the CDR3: TGCGCCAGCAGAGATACAGGGCTCGCTGGAAACACCATATATTTT. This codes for CASRDTGLAGNTIYF.

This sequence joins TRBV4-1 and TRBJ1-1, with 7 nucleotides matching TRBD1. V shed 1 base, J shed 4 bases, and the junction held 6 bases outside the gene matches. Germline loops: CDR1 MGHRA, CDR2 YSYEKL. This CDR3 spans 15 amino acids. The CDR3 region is CASSQATGVATEAFF. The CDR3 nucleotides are TGCGCCAGCAGCCAAGCTACAGGGGTTGCCACTGAAGCTTTCTTT.

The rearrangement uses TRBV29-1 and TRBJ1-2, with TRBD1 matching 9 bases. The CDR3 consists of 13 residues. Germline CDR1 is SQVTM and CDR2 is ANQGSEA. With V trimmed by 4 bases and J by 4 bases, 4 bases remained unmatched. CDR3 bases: TGCAGCGTTGTGGGGGGACAGGGCTATGGCTACACCTTC. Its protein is CSVVGGQGYGYTF.

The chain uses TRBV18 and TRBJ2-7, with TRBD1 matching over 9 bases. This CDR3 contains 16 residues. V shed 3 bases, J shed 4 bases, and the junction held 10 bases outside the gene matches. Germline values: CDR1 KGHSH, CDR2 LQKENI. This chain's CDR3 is CASSPYGGQGYYEQYF. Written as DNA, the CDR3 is TGTGCCAGCTCACCCTACGGGGGACAGGGATATTACGAGCAGTACTTC.